This entry is about one TCR beta chain. The assay used deep level. The protocol was immunoSEQ multiplex PCR, while the TCRdb copy is restricted to in-frame clones and leaves out a portion. Among more than 1.2 million clones, roughly 98.5% were seen once, and the ten largest hold over 0.3%. The entry originates in a study of shared clonotypes between healthy human individuals. Germline V gives CDR1 MNHEY, CDR2 SMNVEV (reference sequence). The length of the CDR3 is 15 residues. Trimming cost V 3 bases and J 0 bases, with 12 bases left between them. V and J are TRBV27 and TRBJ2-7; D could derive from TRBD1 or TRBD2 (6 bases each). This receptor was identified in a man younger than 45 in good health. The sequenced sample consisted of naive CD4+ T cells sorted from blood. Documented subset: CD45RA+ positively selected. CDR3 in DNA: TGTGCCAGCAGTTTCGGGGGCAGCCTCTCCTACGAGCAGTACTTC. This sequence encodes CASSFGGSLSYEQYF.